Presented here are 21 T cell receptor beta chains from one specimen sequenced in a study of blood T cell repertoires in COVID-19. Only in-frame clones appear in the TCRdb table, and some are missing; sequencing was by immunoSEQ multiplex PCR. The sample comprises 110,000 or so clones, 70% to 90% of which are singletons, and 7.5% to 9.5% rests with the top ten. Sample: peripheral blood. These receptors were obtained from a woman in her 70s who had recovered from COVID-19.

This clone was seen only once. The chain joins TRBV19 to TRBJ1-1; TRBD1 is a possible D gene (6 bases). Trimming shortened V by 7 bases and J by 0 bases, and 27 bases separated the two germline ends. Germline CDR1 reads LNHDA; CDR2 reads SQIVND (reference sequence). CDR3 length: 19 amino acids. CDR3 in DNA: TGTGCCAGTACCCAAAGGGGGACACAGCGCTTAGGGGTGAACACTGAAGCTTTCTTT. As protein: CASTQRGTQRLGVNTEAFF.

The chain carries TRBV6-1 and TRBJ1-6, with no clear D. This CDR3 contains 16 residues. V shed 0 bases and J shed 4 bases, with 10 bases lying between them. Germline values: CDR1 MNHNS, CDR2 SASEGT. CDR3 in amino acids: CASSEAKLRYNSPLHF. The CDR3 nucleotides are TGTGCCAGCAGTGAAGCCAAACTGCGGTATAATTCACCCCTCCACTTT.

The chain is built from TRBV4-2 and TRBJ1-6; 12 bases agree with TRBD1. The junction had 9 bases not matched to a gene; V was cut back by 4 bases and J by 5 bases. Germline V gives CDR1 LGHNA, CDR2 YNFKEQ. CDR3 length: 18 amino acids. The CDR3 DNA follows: TGTGCCAGCAGCCGTGGGACAGGGGGCGTCGCGGATAATTCACCCCTCCACTTT. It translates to CASSRGTGGVADNSPLHF.

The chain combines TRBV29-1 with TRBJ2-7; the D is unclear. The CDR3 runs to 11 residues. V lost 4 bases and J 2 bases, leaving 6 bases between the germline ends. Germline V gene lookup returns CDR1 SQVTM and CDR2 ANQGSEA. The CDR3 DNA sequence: TGCAGCGTTGGAGTGGCCTACGAGCAGTACTTC. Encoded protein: CSVGVAYEQYF.

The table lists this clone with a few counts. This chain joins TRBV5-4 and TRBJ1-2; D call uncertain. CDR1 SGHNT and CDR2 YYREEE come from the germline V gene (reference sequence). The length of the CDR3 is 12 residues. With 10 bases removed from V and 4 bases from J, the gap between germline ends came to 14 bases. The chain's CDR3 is CAYSEDTYGYTF. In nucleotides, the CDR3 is TGTGCCTACTCCGAAGATACCTATGGCTACACCTTC.

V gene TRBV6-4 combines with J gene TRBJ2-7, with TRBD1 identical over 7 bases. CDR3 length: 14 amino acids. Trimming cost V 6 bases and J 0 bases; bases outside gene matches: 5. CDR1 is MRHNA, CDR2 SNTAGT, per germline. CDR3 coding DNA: TGTGCCAGCAGCCCGGACAGGAGCTCCTACGAGCAGTACTTC. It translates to CASSPDRSSYEQYF.

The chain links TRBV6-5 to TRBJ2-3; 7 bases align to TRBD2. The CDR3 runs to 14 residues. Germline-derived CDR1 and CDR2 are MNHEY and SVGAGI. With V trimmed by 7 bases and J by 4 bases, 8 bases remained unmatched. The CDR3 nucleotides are TGTGCCAGCACCGAGCAGGGACTATCAGATACGCAGTATTTT. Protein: CASTEQGLSDTQYF.

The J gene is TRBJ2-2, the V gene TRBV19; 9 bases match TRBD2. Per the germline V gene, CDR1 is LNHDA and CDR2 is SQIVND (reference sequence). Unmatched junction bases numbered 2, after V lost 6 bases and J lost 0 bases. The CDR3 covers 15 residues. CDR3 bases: TGTGCCAGTAGACGACTAGCGGCGAACACCGGGGAGCTGTTTTTT. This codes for CASRRLAANTGELFF.

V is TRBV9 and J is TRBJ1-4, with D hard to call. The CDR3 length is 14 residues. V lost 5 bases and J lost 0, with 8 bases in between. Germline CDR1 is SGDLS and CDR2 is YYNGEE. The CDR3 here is CASSTGSTNEKLFF. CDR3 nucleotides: TGTGCCAGCAGTACGGGGTCAACTAATGAAAAACTGTTTTTT. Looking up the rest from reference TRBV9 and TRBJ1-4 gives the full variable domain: DSGVTQTPKHLITATGQRVTLRCSPRSGDLSVYWYQQSLDQGLQFLIQYYNGEERAKGNILERFSAQQFPDLHSELNLSSLELGDSALYFCASSTGSTNEKLFFGSGTQLSVL.

The CDR3 loop reads CASSLQVSGNTIYF. CDR3 DNA sequence: TGTGCCAGCAGCTTACAGGTCTCTGGAAACACCATATATTTT. The chain joins TRBV7-2 to TRBJ1-3; D ambiguous. Germline V gene lookup returns CDR1 SGHTA and CDR2 FQGNSA. V dropped 2 bases and J dropped 0 bases, with 5 bases sitting between them. CDR3 length: 14 residues.

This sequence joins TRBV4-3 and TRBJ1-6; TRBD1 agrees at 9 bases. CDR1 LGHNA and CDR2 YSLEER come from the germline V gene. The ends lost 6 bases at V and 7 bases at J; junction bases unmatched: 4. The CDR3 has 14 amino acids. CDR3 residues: CASSWTGVNSPLHF. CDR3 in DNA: TGCGCCAGCAGTTGGACAGGGGTAAATTCACCCCTCCACTTT.

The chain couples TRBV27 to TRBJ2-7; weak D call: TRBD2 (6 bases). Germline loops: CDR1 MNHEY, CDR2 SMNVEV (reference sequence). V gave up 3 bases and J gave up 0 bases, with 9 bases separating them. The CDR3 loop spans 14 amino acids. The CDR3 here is CASSFGRVSYEQYF. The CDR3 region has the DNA TGTGCCAGCAGTTTCGGGAGAGTCTCCTACGAGCAGTACTTC.

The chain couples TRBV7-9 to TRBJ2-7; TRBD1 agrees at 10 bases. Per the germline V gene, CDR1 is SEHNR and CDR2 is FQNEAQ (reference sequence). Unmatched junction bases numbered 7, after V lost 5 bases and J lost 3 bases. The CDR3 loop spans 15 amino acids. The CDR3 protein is CASSPRTGGFYEQYF. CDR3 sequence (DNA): TGTGCCAGCAGCCCCCGGACAGGGGGGTTCTACGAGCAGTACTTC.

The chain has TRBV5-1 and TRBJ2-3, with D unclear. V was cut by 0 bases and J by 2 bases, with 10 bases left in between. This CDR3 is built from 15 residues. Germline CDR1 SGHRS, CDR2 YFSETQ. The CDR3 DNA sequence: TGCGCCAGCAGCTTGGCGGCAGGCTACACAGATACGCAGTATTTT. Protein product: CASSLAAGYTDTQYF.

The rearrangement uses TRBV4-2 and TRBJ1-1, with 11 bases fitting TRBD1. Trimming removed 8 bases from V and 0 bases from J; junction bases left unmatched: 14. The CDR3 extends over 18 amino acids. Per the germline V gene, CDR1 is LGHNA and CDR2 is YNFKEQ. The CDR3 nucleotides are TGTGCCAGCTCCGGACAGGGGGCCTTTATATCAATGAACACTGAAGCTTTCTTT. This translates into CASSGQGAFISMNTEAFF.

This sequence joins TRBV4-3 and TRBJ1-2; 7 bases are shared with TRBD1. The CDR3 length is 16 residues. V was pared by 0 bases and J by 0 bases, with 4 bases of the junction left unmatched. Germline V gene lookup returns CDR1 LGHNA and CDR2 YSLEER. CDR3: CASSQDSGTANYGYTF. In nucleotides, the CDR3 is TGCGCCAGCAGCCAAGATTCGGGGACAGCTAACTATGGCTACACCTTC.

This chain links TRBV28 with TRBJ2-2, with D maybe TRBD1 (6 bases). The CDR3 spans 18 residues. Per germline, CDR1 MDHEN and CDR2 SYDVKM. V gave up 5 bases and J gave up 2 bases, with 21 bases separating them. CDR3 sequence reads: CASSQPPGHHINTGELFF. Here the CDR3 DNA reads TGTGCCAGCAGTCAGCCACCGGGACACCACATAAACACCGGGGAGCTGTTTTTT.

The CDR3 DNA follows: TGTGCCAGCAGCTCGGGACAGACCGCCGGGGAGCTGTTTTTT. Its protein is CASSSGQTAGELFF. The chain uses TRBV7-3 and TRBJ2-2; the match to TRBD1 covers 7 bases. V trimming: 4 bases; J trimming: 6 bases; junction bases outside the gene matches: 5. The V gene's germline CDR1 is SGHTA and CDR2 FQGTGA. CDR3 length equals 14 residues.

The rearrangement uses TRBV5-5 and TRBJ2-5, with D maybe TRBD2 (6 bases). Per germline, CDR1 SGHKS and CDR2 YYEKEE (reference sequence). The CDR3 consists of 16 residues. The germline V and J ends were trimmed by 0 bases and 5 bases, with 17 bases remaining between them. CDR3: CASSLGKRVLEETQYF. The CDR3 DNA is TGTGCCAGCAGCTTGGGGAAGCGGGTCCTGGAGGAGACCCAGTACTTC.

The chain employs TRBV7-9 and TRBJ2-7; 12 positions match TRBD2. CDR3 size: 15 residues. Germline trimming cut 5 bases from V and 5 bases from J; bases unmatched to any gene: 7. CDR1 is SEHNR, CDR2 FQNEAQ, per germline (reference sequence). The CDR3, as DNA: TGTGCCAGCAGCCCGACTAGCGGGAGTGTCCACGAGCAGTACTTC. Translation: CASSPTSGSVHEQYF.

CDR3 region: CAWSADRGLETQYF. The CDR3 DNA sequence: TGTGCCTGGAGTGCGGACAGGGGCTTAGAGACCCAGTACTTC. V gene TRBV30 combines with J gene TRBJ2-5, with 9 bases fitting TRBD1. From germline, CDR1 is GTSNPN and CDR2 SVGIG (reference sequence). V was clipped by 1 base and J by 4 bases; unmatched bases: 4. CDR3 length: 14 amino acids.